The 23 T cell receptor beta chains given below trace back to one sample, sequenced in a study of cytomegalovirus exposure and HLA in healthy donors. With 60 Vbeta and 13 Jbeta primers, the PCR was carried out. Profiling relied on immunoSEQ multiplex PCR, and the TCRdb table lists in-frame clones only, not all of them. The data show some 170,000 clones, 65% to 85% seen once. The sequencing sample was made of PBMCs. These TCRs come from a woman aged 45-65 years in good health and CMV-seropositive.

The chain has TRBV2 and TRBJ1-6; D is unresolved. With 8 bases removed from V and 0 bases from J, the gap between germline ends came to 11 bases. Germline V gene lookup returns CDR1 SNHLY and CDR2 FYNNEI. CDR3 size: 15 residues. The CDR3 loop reads CASLTESSYNSPLHF. The CDR3 region has the DNA TGTGCCAGCCTGACTGAGAGCTCCTATAATTCACCCCTCCACTTT.

The V gene is TRBV5-4, the J gene TRBJ2-3, with 9 positions matching TRBD2. The ends lost 1 base at V and 1 base at J; junction bases unmatched: 1. CDR3 length: 15 residues. CDR1 is SGHNT and CDR2 is YYREEE in the germline V gene (reference sequence). The CDR3 region is CASSLRLAGTDTQYF. In nucleotides, the CDR3 is TGTGCCAGCAGCTTGAGACTAGCGGGCACAGATACGCAGTATTTT.

The chain recombines TRBV7-2 with TRBJ2-5; D unresolved. V was trimmed by 5 bases and J by 9 bases, leaving 19 bases between them. CDR1 and CDR2 (germline): SGHTA, FQGNSA. This CDR3 comprises 14 residues. In DNA, the CDR3 is TGTGCCAGCAGCCCATACGCCCTTAGTATGGCCCAGTACTTC. Translated, it gives CASSPYALSMAQYF.

The rearrangement uses TRBV7-2 and TRBJ2-3; D is unclear. V lost 4 bases, J lost 4 bases, and 12 bases lay in between. The CDR3 spans 14 residues. Germline V CDR1 and CDR2: SGHTA, FQGNSA. The CDR3 is CASSSKLGADTQYF. CDR3 DNA: TGTGCCAGCAGCTCGAAGCTAGGAGCAGATACGCAGTATTTT. Full variable domain (missing parts from reference TRBV7-2 and TRBJ2-3): GAGVSQSPSNKVTEKGKDVELRCDPISGHTALYWYRQSLGQGLEFLIYFQGNSAPDKSGLPSDRFSAERTGGSVSTLTIQRTQQEDSAVYLCASSSKLGADTQYFGPGTRLTVL.

This chain joins TRBV25-1 and TRBJ1-6; 9 nucleotides line up with TRBD1. The trim removed 5 bases at V and 5 bases at J, leaving 1 base unmatched. This CDR3 has 14 residues. Per germline, CDR1 MGHDK and CDR2 SYGVNS. CDR3 amino acids: CASSWDRDNSPLHF. CDR3 DNA sequence: TGTGCCAGCAGTTGGGACAGGGATAATTCACCCCTCCACTTT.

The rearrangement joins TRBV27 to TRBJ2-6, with TRBD1 matching over 8 bases. Germline V gene sequence: CDR1 MNHEY, CDR2 SMNVEV (reference sequence). CDR3 size: 19 residues. V lost 1 base, J lost 0 bases, and 8 bases stayed unmatched. The CDR3 DNA reads as TGTGCCAGCAGTTTATATGCAGGGGGCACCTACTCTGGGGCCAACGTCCTGACTTTC. It yields the protein CASSLYAGGTYSGANVLTF.

This chain connects TRBV9 to TRBJ1-2; maybe TRBD1 (6 bases). Trimming shortened V by 3 bases and J by 6 bases, and 12 bases separated the two germline ends. Germline V gives CDR1 SGDLS, CDR2 YYNGEE. The CDR3 spans 13 residues. The CDR3 loop reads CASSEYQGNGYTF. The CDR3 DNA sequence: TGTGCCAGCAGCGAGTATCAGGGGAATGGCTACACCTTC. Variable domain in full (rest from reference TRBV9 and TRBJ1-2): DSGVTQTPKHLITATGQRVTLRCSPRSGDLSVYWYQQSLDQGLQFLIQYYNGEERAKGNILERFSAQQFPDLHSELNLSSLELGDSALYFCASSEYQGNGYTFGSGTRLTVV.

The chain uses TRBV7-2 and TRBJ2-7; no firm D call. V was pared by 3 bases and J by 3 bases, with 6 bases between. Germline V CDR1 and CDR2: SGHTA, FQGNSA. The CDR3 has 12 amino acids. The CDR3: CASSFPLYEQYF. CDR3 coding DNA: TGTGCCAGCAGCTTCCCCCTCTACGAGCAGTACTTC.

The sample holds one count of this clone. The chain joins TRBV2 to TRBJ2-3; maybe TRBD2 (5 bases). Germline V gene lookup returns CDR1 SNHLY and CDR2 FYNNEI. CDR3 size: 12 residues. The V end lost 2 bases, the J end lost 8 bases, and 8 bases lay between the germline ends. The CDR3 protein is CASSEMAGTQYF. CDR3 bases: TGTGCCAGCAGTGAAATGGCGGGTACGCAGTATTTT.

This chain connects TRBV7-6 to TRBJ2-1; 8 bases are a match to TRBD2. Germline lookup yields CDR1 SGHVS and CDR2 FNYEAQ. This CDR3 is 15 amino acids long. The V segment lost 4 bases and the J segment 8 bases; nucleotides outside the gene matches: 10. The CDR3 sequence is CASSSGGGLVYEQFF. CDR3 coding DNA: TGTGCCAGCAGCTCAGGAGGGGGACTAGTTTATGAGCAGTTCTTC.

The chain joins TRBV5-1 to TRBJ2-2; TRBD2 aligns across 8 bases. From germline, CDR1 is SGHRS and CDR2 YFSETQ. CDR3 length: 17 residues. J lost 5 bases, V lost 0 bases, and 9 bases had no gene match. CDR3 in DNA: TGCGCCAGCAGCTTGGCCGGACTAGCACGGGAAACCGGGGAGCTGTTTTTT. Amino acids: CASSLAGLARETGELFF.

The chain carries TRBV2 and TRBJ1-1; D is possibly TRBD1 (5 bases). Germline lookup yields CDR1 SNHLY and CDR2 FYNNEI. Trimming removed 8 bases at V and 7 bases at J, with 14 bases between. This CDR3 contains 12 residues. CDR3 amino acids: CASEVPGLEAFF. CDR3 nucleotide sequence: TGTGCCAGCGAGGTTCCAGGGCTTGAAGCTTTCTTT.

This clone has a handful of counts. This chain connects TRBV14 to TRBJ2-4, with D perhaps TRBD2 (6 bases). Germline V gene lookup returns CDR1 SGHDN and CDR2 FVKESK. Trimming removed 4 bases at V and 3 bases at J, with 10 bases between. The CDR3 consists of 14 residues. CDR3 coding DNA: TGTGCCAGCAGCCGCGGGGCTGGCAAAAACATTCAGTACTTC. Translated: CASSRGAGKNIQYF.

J is TRBJ2-2 and V is TRBV5-4, with D possibly matching TRBD2 (5 bases). CDR3 length: 15 residues. Germline values: CDR1 SGHNT, CDR2 YYREEE (reference sequence). The germline V and J ends were trimmed by 5 bases and 5 bases, with 16 bases remaining between them. The CDR3 loop is CASSSRAPWTGELFF. DNA of the CDR3: TGTGCCAGCAGTTCGCGGGCCCCGTGGACCGGGGAGCTGTTTTTT.

The V and J genes are TRBV4-1 and TRBJ1-2; TRBD1 aligns across 7 bases. The V and J ends lost 2 bases and 5 bases, in that order; junction bases with no gene match: 8. Germline V gene data show CDR1 as MGHRA and CDR2 as YSYEKL. The CDR3 is 15 residues long. CDR3 coding DNA: TGCGCCAGCAGCCAATCAGAGACAGGGAATTATGGCTACACCTTC. It is translated as CASSQSETGNYGYTF.

The chain employs TRBV19 and TRBJ1-2, with D perhaps TRBD1 (5 bases). The CDR3 length is 15 residues. Looked up from germline, CDR1 is LNHDA and CDR2 is SQIVND (reference sequence). The ends were cut back, 5 bases at V and 8 bases at J, with 21 bases in the middle. The CDR3 protein is CASSFYAGPGTGYTF. The CDR3 coding sequence is TGTGCCAGTAGTTTTTACGCGGGGCCAGGGACCGGCTACACCTTC. The whole variable domain, filled in from reference TRBV19 and TRBJ1-2, reads DGGITQSPKYLFRKEGQNVTLSCEQNLNHDAMYWYRQDPGQGLRLIYYSQIVNDFQKGDIAEGYSVSREKKESFPLTVTSAQKNPTAFYLCASSFYAGPGTGYTFGSGTRLTVV.

CDR3 in DNA: TGTGCCAGCAGACGAGGGGACAGGGGTAATGGCTACACCTTC. Protein: CASRRGDRGNGYTF. The chain is built from TRBV2 and TRBJ1-2; 10 nucleotides line up with TRBD1. The V gene end was trimmed by 6 bases and the J gene end by 6 bases; junction bases not matched to a gene: 7. Germline loops: CDR1 SNHLY, CDR2 FYNNEI. CDR3 length equals 14 residues.

This chain links TRBV19 with TRBJ2-3; 9 nucleotides line up with TRBD1. The CDR3 spans 16 residues. The V gene end was trimmed by 4 bases and the J gene end by 0 bases; junction bases not matched to a gene: 5. Germline CDR1 is LNHDA and CDR2 is SQIVND (reference sequence). This CDR3 is CASSTLGQGSTDTQYF. In nucleotides, the CDR3 is TGTGCCAGTAGTACCTTAGGACAGGGGAGCACAGATACGCAGTATTTT.

About this clone: A much larger clonotype is one base distant, so this may be a read error. V gene TRBV2 combines with J gene TRBJ2-3; 12 nucleotides align to TRBD2. Germline CDR1 is SNHLY and CDR2 is FYNNEI. With 5 bases clipped from V and 1 base from J, the junction kept 1 base outside the gene matches. The CDR3 contains 15 residues. The CDR3 bases are TGTGCCAGCAGTCGACTAGCGGGGGGCACAGATACGCAGTATTTT. Protein product: CASSRLAGGTDTQYF.

J is TRBJ1-2 and V is TRBV5-1; D not certain. This CDR3 has 15 amino acids. The germline gives CDR1 SGHRS, CDR2 YFSETQ. V dropped 1 base and J dropped 1 base, with 11 bases sitting between them. CDR3 residues: CASSLSGKINYGYTF. CDR3 sequence (DNA): TGCGCCAGCAGCTTGTCAGGAAAAATTAACTATGGCTACACCTTC.

This clone was seen a few times. The chain joins TRBV5-1 to TRBJ2-1; tentative D call: TRBD1 (6 bases). V dropped 3 bases and J dropped 0 bases, with 13 bases sitting between them. This CDR3 has 16 amino acids. Germline CDR1 and CDR2: SGHRS and YFSETQ. The CDR3 bases are TGCGCCAGCAGCTCACAGGGAATAAGCTCCTACAATGAGCAGTTCTTC. Encoded protein: CASSSQGISSYNEQFF. Variable domain in full (rest from reference TRBV5-1 and TRBJ2-1): KAGVTQTPRYLIKTRGQQVTLSCSPISGHRSVSWYQQTPGQGLQFLFEYFSETQRNKGNFPGRFSGRQFSNSRSEMNVSTLELGDSALYLCASSSQGISSYNEQFFGPGTRLTVL.

V and J are TRBV27 and TRBJ2-2; 10 bases line up with TRBD2. Trimming removed 6 bases from V and 5 bases from J; junction bases left unmatched: 12. The CDR3 runs to 17 residues. Germline V lookup: CDR1 MNHEY, CDR2 SMNVEV (reference sequence). This CDR3 is CASSPPTSGTSTGELFF. DNA of the CDR3: TGTGCCAGCAGCCCCCCCACTAGCGGGACGAGTACCGGGGAGCTGTTTTTT.

The V call is TRBV2, the J call TRBJ1-2; D possibly corresponds to TRBD1 (6 bases). The CDR3 runs to 14 residues. Looked up from germline, CDR1 is SNHLY and CDR2 is FYNNEI. V lost 6 bases and J 8 bases, leaving 19 bases between the germline ends. CDR3 residues: CASSMDSFARGYTF. The CDR3 DNA is TGTGCCAGCAGCATGGACAGTTTCGCGCGGGGCTACACCTTC.